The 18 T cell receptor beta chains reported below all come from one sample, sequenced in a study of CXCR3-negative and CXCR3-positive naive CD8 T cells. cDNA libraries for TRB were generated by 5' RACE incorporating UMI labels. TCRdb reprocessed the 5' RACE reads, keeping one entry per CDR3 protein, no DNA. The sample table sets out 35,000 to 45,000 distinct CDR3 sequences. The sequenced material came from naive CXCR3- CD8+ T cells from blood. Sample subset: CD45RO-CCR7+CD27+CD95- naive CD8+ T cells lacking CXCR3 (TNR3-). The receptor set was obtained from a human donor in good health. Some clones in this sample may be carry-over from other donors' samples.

CDR3 protein: CSGTGNGRAIYEQYF. The chain links TRBV29-1 to TRBJ2-7; TCRdb's D call of TRBD1 is untestable without DNA. The germline CDR1 and CDR2 sequences are SQVTM and ANQGSEA. The CDR3 loop spans 15 amino acids.

CDR3 protein: CASIPFSSYEQYF. The chain has TRBV25-1 and TRBJ2-7; the TRBD1 assignment by TCRdb is unverifiable without DNA. CDR1 and CDR2 (germline): MGHDK, SYGVNS. CDR3 length equals 13 residues.

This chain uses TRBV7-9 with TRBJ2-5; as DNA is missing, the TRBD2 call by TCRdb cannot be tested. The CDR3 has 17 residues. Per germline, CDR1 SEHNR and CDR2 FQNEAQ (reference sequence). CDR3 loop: CASSPPGLDLPGETQYF.

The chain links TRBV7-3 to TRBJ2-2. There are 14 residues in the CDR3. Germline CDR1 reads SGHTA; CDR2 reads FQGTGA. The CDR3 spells CASSLSPNTGELFF.

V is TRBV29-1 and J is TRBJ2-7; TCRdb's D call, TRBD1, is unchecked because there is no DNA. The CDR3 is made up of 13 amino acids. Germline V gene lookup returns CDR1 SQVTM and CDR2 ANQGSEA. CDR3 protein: CSVEPRGGYEQYF.

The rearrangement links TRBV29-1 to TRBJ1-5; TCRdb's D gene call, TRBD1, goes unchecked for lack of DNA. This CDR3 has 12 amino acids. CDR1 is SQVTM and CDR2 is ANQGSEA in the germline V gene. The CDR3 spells CSVGDREQPQHF.

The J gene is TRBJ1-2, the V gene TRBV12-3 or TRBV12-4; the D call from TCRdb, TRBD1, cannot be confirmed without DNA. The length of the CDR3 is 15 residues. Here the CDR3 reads CASSLDRENWYGYTF.

This CDR3 reads CATSRDTVEQFF. V gene TRBV15 combines with J gene TRBJ2-1. The CDR3 runs 12 residues. Germline CDR1 is LNHNV and CDR2 is YYDKDF (reference sequence).

Here the CDR3 reads CASSQGTGRGNEQFF. The rearrangement links TRBV4-3 to TRBJ2-1; TCRdb gives TRBD1 as the D gene, but with no DNA this cannot be confirmed. Germline loops: CDR1 LGHNA, CDR2 YSLEER. CDR3 size: 15 residues.

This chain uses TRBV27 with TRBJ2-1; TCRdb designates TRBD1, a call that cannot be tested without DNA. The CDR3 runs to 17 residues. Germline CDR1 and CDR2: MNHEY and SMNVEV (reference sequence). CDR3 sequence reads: CASSLGTGVRSYNEQFF.

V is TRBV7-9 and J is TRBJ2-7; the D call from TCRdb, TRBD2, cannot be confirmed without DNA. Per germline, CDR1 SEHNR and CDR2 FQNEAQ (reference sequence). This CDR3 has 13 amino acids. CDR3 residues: CASGREVPYEQYF.

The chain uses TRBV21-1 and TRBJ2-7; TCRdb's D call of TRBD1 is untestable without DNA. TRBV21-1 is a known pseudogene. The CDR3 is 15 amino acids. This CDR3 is CASSPPGQGAYEQYF.

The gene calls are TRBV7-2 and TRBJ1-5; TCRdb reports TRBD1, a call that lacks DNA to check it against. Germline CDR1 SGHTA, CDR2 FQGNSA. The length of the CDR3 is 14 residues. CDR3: CASSLAGEGQPQHF.

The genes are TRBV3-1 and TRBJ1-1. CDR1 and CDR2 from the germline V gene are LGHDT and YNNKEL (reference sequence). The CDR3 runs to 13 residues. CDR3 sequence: CASSQDENTEAFF. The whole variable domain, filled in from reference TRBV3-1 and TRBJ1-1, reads DTAVSQTPKYLVTQMGNDKSIKCEQNLGHDTMYWYKQDSKKFLKIMFSYNNKELIINETVPNRFSPKSPDKAHLNLHINSLELGDSAVYFCASSQDENTEAFFGQGTRLTVV.

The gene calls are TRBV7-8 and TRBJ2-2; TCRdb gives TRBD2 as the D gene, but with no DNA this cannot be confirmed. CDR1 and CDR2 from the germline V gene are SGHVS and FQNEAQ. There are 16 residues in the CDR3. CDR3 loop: CASSQEEGNPTGELFF.

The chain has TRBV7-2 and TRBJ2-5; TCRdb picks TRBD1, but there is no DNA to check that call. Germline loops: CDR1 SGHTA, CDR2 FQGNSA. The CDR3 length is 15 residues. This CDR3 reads CASSSPWTGWETQYF.

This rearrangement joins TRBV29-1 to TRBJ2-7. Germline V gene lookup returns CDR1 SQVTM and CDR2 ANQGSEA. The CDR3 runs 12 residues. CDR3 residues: CSVEDNTYEQYF.

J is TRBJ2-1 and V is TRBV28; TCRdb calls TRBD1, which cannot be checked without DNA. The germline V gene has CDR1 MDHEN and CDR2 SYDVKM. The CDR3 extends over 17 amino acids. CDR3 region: CASSDVRQALSYNEQFF. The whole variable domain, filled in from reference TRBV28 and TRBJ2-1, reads DVKVTQSSRYLVKRTGEKVFLECVQDMDHENMFWYRQDPGLGLRLIYFSYDVKMKEKGDIPEGYSVSREKKERFSLILESASTNQTSMYLCASSDVRQALSYNEQFFGPGTRLTVL.